This TCR beta chain derives from a study of control samples from healthy donors and cancer patients (TCRdb year 2020). Comments on this clone: Its antigen specificity is not known. No base quality values were provided; no much bigger clone lies one nucleotide off.

To prepare the library, the immunoSEQ multiplex PCR assay was applied. Here the immuneACCESS table is served through TCRdb, limited to in-frame sequences with V and J called. Missing clones are a known gap in these copies; in checked studies unresolved V genes cover under half, and the rest lacks a known reason. This sample is represented by 100,000 to 150,000 clones; more than 70% of them were singletons. 2.9% of the sample belongs to the ten largest clones. The germline V gene (reference sequence) gives CDR1 as LNHDA and CDR2 as SQIVND. Trimming costs V 3 bases and J 11 bases, and their ends lie 7 bases apart. Taken from cysteine to phenylalanine, the CDR3 has 11 residues. The only DNA kept is the CDR3, 33 bases in frame from the first base.

This clonotype was sampled from a man aged 55-75 years in good health. The V and J genes are TRBV19 and TRBJ2-2; D gene: possibly TRBD1, on 5 matching bases. Material: blood. The CDR3 corresponds to CASSIRVELFF. The DNA is as follows: TGTGCCAGTAGTATCAGGGTAGAGCTGTTTTTT.